What follows are 6 T cell receptor beta chains derived from one specimen sequenced in a study of OX40 agonist ivuxolimab in advanced cancers. Clones were read by immunoSEQ multiplex PCR, and TCRdb kept only the in-frame ones, dropping some. The table records 15,000 to 20,000 clones, 65% to 80% of them present only once. The sequencing used CD4+ or CD8+ T cells sorted from blood, collected in a trial of the OX40 agonist ivuxolimab. The origin of the receptors is an adult with an advanced solid tumor such as melanoma, head and neck, liver or kidney cancer.

This chain uses TRBV4-2 with TRBJ2-7; tentative D call: TRBD2 (5 bases). V was pared by 0 bases and J by 1 base, with 19 bases between. Germline CDR1 and CDR2: LGHNA and YNFKEQ. This CDR3 region has 18 residues. The CDR3 coding sequence is TGTGCCAGCAGCCAAGAATCTGTCGTGGGAGCTTCATCCTACGAGCAGTACTTC. Protein sequence: CASSQESVVGASSYEQYF.

This clone was seen a few times. V and J are TRBV5-5 and TRBJ2-3; D is perhaps TRBD1 (6 bases). Trimming took off 0 bases at V and 2 bases at J, with 13 bases between the two ends. The CDR3 has 16 residues. In germline, CDR1 is SGHKS, CDR2 YYEKEE (reference sequence). CDR3 sequence: CASSLEGQGYTDTQYF. The CDR3 nucleotides read TGTGCCAGCAGCTTGGAAGGGCAGGGGTACACAGATACGCAGTATTTT.

This chain connects TRBV5-1 to TRBJ2-3; D not certain. V was trimmed by 5 bases and J by 0 bases, leaving 16 bases between them. This CDR3 is 16 amino acids long. CDR1 is SGHRS, CDR2 YFSETQ, per germline. The CDR3 loop reads CASRPNWGTSTDTQYF. The CDR3 DNA reads as TGCGCCAGCAGACCCAACTGGGGAACTAGCACAGATACGCAGTATTTT.

V gene TRBV7-8 combines with J gene TRBJ2-7, with a tentative D call TRBD2 (6 bases). Germline lookup yields CDR1 SGHVS and CDR2 FQNEAQ. The CDR3 has 15 residues. Trimming removed 5 bases at V and 4 bases at J, with 18 bases between. CDR3 coding DNA: TGTGCCAGCAGCGCTCCAGGAGGGTTGACGTACGAGCAGTACTTC. It translates to CASSAPGGLTYEQYF.

The genes are TRBV7-9 and TRBJ2-2; D may be TRBD2 (6 bases). V shed 2 bases and J shed 5 bases, with 9 bases lying between them. The CDR3 has 14 amino acids. The germline V gene has CDR1 SEHNR and CDR2 FQNEAQ (reference sequence). CDR3 residues: CASSLYAGTGELFF. CDR3 DNA: TGTGCCAGCAGCTTATACGCGGGAACCGGGGAGCTGTTTTTT.

The chain has TRBV7-8 and TRBJ2-3; 11 positions match TRBD2. The CDR3 consists of 19 residues. V lost 5 bases and J lost 0; bases outside the gene matches: 13. Germline-derived CDR1 and CDR2 are SGHVS and FQNEAQ. The CDR3, as DNA: TGTGCCAGCAGCCCGAGGTCTAGCGGGAGGCGTCTAAGCACAGATACGCAGTATTTT. It specifies CASSPRSSGRRLSTDTQYF.